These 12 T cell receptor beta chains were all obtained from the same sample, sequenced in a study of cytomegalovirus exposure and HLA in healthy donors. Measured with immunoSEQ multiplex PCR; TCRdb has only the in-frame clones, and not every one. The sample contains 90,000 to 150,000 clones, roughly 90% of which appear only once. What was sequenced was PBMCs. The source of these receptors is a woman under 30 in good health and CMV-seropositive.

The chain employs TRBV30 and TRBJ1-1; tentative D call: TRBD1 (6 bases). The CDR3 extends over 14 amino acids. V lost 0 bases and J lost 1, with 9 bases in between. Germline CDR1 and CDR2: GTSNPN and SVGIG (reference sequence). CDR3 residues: CAWSVGRGNTEAFF. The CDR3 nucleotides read TGTGCCTGGAGTGTGGGCAGGGGGAACACTGAAGCTTTCTTT.

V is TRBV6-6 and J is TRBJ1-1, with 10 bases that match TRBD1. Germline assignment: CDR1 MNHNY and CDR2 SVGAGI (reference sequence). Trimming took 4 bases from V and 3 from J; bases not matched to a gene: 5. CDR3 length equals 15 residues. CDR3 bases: TGTGCCAGCAGTTCCTCCGGGACAGGGGACACTGAAGCTTTCTTT. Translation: CASSSSGTGDTEAFF.

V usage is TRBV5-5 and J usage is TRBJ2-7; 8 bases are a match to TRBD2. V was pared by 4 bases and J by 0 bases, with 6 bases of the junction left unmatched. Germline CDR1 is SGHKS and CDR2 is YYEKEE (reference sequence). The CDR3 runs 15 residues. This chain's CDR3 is CASSPSGGSSYEQYF. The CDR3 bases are TGTGCCAGCAGCCCGAGCGGGGGAAGCTCCTACGAGCAGTACTTC.

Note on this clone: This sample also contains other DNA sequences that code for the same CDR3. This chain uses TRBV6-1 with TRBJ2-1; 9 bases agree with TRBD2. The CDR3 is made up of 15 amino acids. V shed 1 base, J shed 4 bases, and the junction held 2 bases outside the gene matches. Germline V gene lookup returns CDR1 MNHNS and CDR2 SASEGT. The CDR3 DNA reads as TGTGCCAGCAGTGAAGAAGCGGGGGGATACAATGAGCAGTTCTTC. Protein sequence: CASSEEAGGYNEQFF.

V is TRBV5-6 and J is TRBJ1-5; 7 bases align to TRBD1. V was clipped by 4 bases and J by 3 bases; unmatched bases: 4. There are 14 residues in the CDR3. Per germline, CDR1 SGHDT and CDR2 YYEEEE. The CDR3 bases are TGTGCCAGCAGCCCGACAGGGTTCAATCAGCCCCAGCATTTT. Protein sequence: CASSPTGFNQPQHF. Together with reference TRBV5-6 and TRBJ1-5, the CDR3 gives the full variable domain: DAGVTQSPTHLIKTRGQQVTLRCSPKSGHDTVSWYQQALGQGPQFIFQYYEEEERQRGNFPDRFSGHQFPNYSSELNVNALLLGDSALYLCASSPTGFNQPQHFGDGTRLSIL.

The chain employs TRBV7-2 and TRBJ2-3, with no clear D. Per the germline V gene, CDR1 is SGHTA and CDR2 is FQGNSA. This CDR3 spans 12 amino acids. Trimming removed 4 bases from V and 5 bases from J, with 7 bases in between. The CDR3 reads CASSYFGDTQYF. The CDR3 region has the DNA TGTGCCAGCAGCTATTTCGGAGATACGCAGTATTTT.

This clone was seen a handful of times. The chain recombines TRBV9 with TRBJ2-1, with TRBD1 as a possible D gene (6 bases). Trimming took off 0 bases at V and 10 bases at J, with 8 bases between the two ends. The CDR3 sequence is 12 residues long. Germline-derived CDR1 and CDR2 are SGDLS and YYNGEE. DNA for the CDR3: TGTGCCAGCAGCGTAGGAAGGGGGGAGCAGTTCTTC. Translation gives CASSVGRGEQFF. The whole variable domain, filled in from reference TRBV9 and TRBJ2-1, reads DSGVTQTPKHLITATGQRVTLRCSPRSGDLSVYWYQQSLDQGLQFLIQYYNGEERAKGNILERFSAQQFPDLHSELNLSSLELGDSALYFCASSVGRGEQFFGPGTRLTVL.

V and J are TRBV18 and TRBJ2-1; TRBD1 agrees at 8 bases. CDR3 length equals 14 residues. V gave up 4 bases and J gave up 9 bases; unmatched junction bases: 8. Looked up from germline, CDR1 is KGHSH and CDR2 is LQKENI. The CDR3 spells CASSLSQGAGEQFF. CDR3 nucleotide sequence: TGTGCCAGCTCACTCTCCCAGGGGGCTGGTGAGCAGTTCTTC. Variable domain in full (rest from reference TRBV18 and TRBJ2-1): NAGVMQNPRHLVRRRGQEARLRCSPMKGHSHVYWYRQLPEEGLKFMVYLQKENIIDESGMPKERFSAEFPKEGPSILRIQQVVRGDSAAYFCASSLSQGAGEQFFGPGTRLTVL.

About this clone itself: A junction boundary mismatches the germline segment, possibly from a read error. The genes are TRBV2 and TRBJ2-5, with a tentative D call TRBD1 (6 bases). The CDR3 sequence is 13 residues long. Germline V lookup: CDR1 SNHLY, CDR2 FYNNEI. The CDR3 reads CASKETGQGTQYF. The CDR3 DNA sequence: TGTGCCAGCAAGGAAACAGGGCAAGGGACCCAGTACTTC.

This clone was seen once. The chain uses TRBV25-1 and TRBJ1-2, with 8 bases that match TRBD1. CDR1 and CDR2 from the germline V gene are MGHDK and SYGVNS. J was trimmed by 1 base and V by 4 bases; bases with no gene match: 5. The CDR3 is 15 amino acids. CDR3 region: CASSVQDRGNYGYTF. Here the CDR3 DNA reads TGTGCCAGCAGTGTACAAGACAGGGGTAACTATGGCTACACCTTC.

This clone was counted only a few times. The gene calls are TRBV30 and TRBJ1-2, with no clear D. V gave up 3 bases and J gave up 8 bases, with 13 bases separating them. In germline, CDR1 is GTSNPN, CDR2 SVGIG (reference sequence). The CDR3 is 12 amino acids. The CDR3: CAWSQSGHGYTF. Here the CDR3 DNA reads TGTGCCTGGAGCCAATCCGGTCACGGCTACACCTTC.

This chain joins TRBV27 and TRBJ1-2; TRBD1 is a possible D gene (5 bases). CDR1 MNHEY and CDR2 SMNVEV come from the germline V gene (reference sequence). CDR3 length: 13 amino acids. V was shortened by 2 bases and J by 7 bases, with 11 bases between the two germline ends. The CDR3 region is CASSLGGDSGYTF. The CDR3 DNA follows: TGTGCCAGCAGTTTAGGGGGGGATAGTGGCTACACCTTC.